Sequencing of this T cell receptor (beta chain) was carried out in a study of shared clonotypes between healthy human individuals. Among the donors, all were Caucasian adults who lived in Nashville, Tennessee. Notes on the study in general: Sample collection involved blood only; tissue repertoires are likely different.

V gave up 5 bases and J gave up 4 bases; unmatched junction bases: 6. The CDR3 has 16 amino acids. Germline values: CDR1 ENHRY, CDR2 SYGVKD. Sequencing used immunoSEQ multiplex PCR; TCRdb keeps in-frame clones, though not all of them. The sample has 400,000 to 600,000 clones, over 60% seen once. With regard to this clone: The antigen remains unidentified.

The sample taken for sequencing was PBMCs. This TCR derives from a woman aged 40 to 49 in good health. Some clones in this sample may be carry-over from other donors' samples. This chain links TRBV10-3 with TRBJ2-2, with 11 positions matching TRBD2. The CDR3 region has the DNA TGTGCCATCAGTCCGACTAGCGGGGACCCCACCGGGGAGCTGTTTTTT. This translates into CAISPTSGDPTGELFF.